These T cell receptor beta chains were read from a single sample in a study of T-cell memory formation after mild COVID-19. TCRdb fed the 5' RACE reads into MiXCR, producing one record per CDR3 protein. The data contain roughly 300,000 distinct CDR3 sequences, around 15% of them singletons. Material: PBMCs or a T cell subset sorted from them (not recorded which). These TCRs come from a man aged 18 to 30 who had mild COVID-19 (a few samples of this study predate the infection). Cell type and time point are not known. Both conserved end residues are part of each CDR3.

v_call cdr3_aa
TRBV6-5 CASSSPLAGGANEQFF
TRBV28 CASRPNSNQPQHF
TRBV6-2/TRBV6-3 CASRTRAGYGYTF
TRBV7-8 CASSLRAPRTQYF
TRBV13 CASSLGAVATEAFF
TRBV12-3/TRBV12-4 CASSPRTSGGEETQYF
TRBV5-1 CASSSRGNTEAFF
TRBV12-3/TRBV12-4 CASSLRDRGYNEQFF
TRBV11-2 CASSSGTSGGQADTQYF
TRBV12-3/TRBV12-4 CASSLSTGTGDFSNQPQHF
TRBV2 CASNLRDSYNSPLHF
TRBV6-5 CASRNQPNTEAFF
TRBV6-5 CASRVGASTDTQYF
TRBV6-5 CASRGRATEAFF
TRBV2 CASSEATQGRETQYF
TRBV20-1 CSASHGTTGELFF
TRBV7-3 CASSLRPMDTQYF
TRBV5-1 CASTPGDRGNTEAFF
TRBV4-1 CASSQDSTGGYNSPLHF